The clone carrying this T cell receptor (beta chain) turned up a few times. With V trimmed by 8 bases and J by 5 bases, 2 bases remained unmatched. Germline V lookup: CDR1 MNHEY, CDR2 SMNVEV (reference sequence). The CDR3 is 13 residues long. The record originates from a study of technical replicates of blood from a few donors. Here immunoSEQ multiplex PCR was the method, and the copy in TCRdb shows in-frame clones only, minus some. The sample lists about 58,000 clones, 90% to 95% occurring once. Sequencing was performed on PBMCs. V gene TRBV27 combines with J gene TRBJ2-7, with 14 bases that match TRBD2. The origin of this receptor is a human donor in good health. Some clones in this sample may be carry-over from other donors' samples. The CDR3 region has the DNA TGTGCCAGCGGGACTAGCGGGAGCAACGAGCAGTACTTC. This sequence encodes CASGTSGSNEQYF.